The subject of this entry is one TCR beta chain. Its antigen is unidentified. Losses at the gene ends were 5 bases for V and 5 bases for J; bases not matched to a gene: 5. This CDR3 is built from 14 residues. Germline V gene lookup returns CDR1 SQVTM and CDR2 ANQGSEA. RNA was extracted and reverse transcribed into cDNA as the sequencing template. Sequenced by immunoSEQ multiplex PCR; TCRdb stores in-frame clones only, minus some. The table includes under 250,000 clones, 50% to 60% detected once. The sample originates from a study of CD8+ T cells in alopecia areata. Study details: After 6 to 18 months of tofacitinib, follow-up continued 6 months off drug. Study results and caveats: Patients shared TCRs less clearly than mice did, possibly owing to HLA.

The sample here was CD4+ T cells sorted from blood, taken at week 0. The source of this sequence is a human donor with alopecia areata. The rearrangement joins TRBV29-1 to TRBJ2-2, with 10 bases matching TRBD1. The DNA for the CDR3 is TGCAGCGTTCGACAGGGGGCTGGAACCGGGGAGCTGTTTTTT. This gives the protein CSVRQGAGTGELFF.